What follows are 8 T cell receptor beta chains derived from one specimen sequenced in a study of blood T cell repertoires in COVID-19. The assay was immunoSEQ multiplex PCR, and TCRdb's table has in-frame clones only and misses some. The sample includes approximately 52,000 clones, around 84% of them seen just once. The sequenced sample was peripheral blood. The receptors were gathered from a man aged 70 or older with acute or convalescent COVID-19.

The chain combines TRBV12-5 with TRBJ2-1; 16 bases are shared with TRBD2. Germline CDR1 reads LGHNT; CDR2 reads FRNRAP. The length of the CDR3 is 16 residues. J gave up 7 bases and V 1 base, and 1 base lay outside the gene matches. CDR3 protein: CASGLGGLAGGNEQFF. The CDR3 DNA reads TGTGCTAGTGGTTTGGGGGGACTAGCGGGAGGGAATGAGCAGTTCTTC.

This clone was observed a single time. V gene TRBV9 combines with J gene TRBJ2-1; 10 nucleotides align to TRBD2. CDR1 and CDR2 (germline): SGDLS, YYNGEE. This CDR3 is built from 15 residues. V was pared by 4 bases and J by 4 bases, with 5 bases of the junction left unmatched. CDR3 sequence (DNA): TGTGCCAGCAGCCCCACTAGCGGGGTTTACAATGAGCAGTTCTTC. Translating it yields CASSPTSGVYNEQFF.

The rearrangement links TRBV18 to TRBJ1-6; D remains unclear. V lost 3 bases, J lost 10 bases, and 13 bases lay in between. Per germline, CDR1 KGHSH and CDR2 LQKENI. The CDR3 loop spans 14 amino acids. The chain's CDR3 is CASSPSGSLSPLHF. CDR3 nucleotide sequence: TGTGCCAGCTCACCTTCCGGGTCGCTCTCACCCCTCCACTTT.

V is TRBV5-4 and J is TRBJ2-7, with no clear D. The length of the CDR3 is 13 residues. Germline values: CDR1 SGHNT, CDR2 YYREEE (reference sequence). The ends were cut back, 3 bases at V and 2 bases at J, with 9 bases in the middle. The CDR3 region is CASSSLEAYEQYF. The CDR3 nucleotides are TGTGCCAGCAGCTCCTTAGAGGCCTACGAGCAGTACTTC.

The rearrangement links TRBV18 to TRBJ2-1; 7 positions agree with TRBD1. Germline-derived CDR1 and CDR2 are KGHSH and LQKENI. The CDR3 runs to 15 residues. Trimming cost V 6 bases and J 6 bases; bases outside gene matches: 11. The CDR3 spells CASSPNRGQGNEQFF. The CDR3 coding sequence is TGTGCCAGCTCTCCGAACAGGGGTCAGGGCAATGAGCAGTTCTTC.

The V gene is TRBV2, the J gene TRBJ1-5; no clear D gene. V was clipped by 5 bases and J by 1 base, with 6 bases between them. The CDR3 has 13 residues. Per germline, CDR1 SNHLY and CDR2 FYNNEI. In DNA form, the CDR3 reads TGTGCCAGCAGTTCTCCGAGCAATCAGCCCCAGCATTTT. Residues: CASSSPSNQPQHF.

The chain combines TRBV4-1 with TRBJ2-2; a possible D gene is TRBD1 (5 bases). Trimming shortened V by 1 base and J by 0 bases, and 12 bases separated the two germline ends. The CDR3 is made up of 17 amino acids. Germline V gene lookup returns CDR1 MGHRA and CDR2 YSYEKL. The DNA for the CDR3 is TGCGCCAGCAGCCAAGTGACAGCTTTAGCGAACACCGGGGAGCTGTTTTTT. Amino acid sequence: CASSQVTALANTGELFF.

This clone has only one observation. V is TRBV5-5 and J is TRBJ1-3; possibly TRBD1 for D (6 bases). The V gene's germline CDR1 is SGHKS and CDR2 YYEKEE (reference sequence). This CDR3 comprises 14 residues. V gave up 0 bases and J gave up 5 bases, with 9 bases separating them. CDR3 nucleotide sequence: TGTGCCAGCAGCTTGGCAGGGGACAGAAACACCATATATTTT. It yields the protein CASSLAGDRNTIYF.